The clone carrying this T cell receptor (beta chain) was seen ten or more times. What it binds is unknown. The sample originates from a study of early T cells in non-severe SARS-CoV-2 infection. General study points: Matches to VDJdb favored anti-spike CD8 responses and missed private and CD4 specificities.

cDNA molecules, individually, were tagged with unique molecular identifiers. TCRdb reprocessed the 5' RACE reads with MiXCR, giving one entry per CDR3 protein. Among around 61,000 distinct CDR3 sequences listed, over 9.5% were seen once. This CDR3 contains 14 residues. J is TRBJ2-5 and V is TRBV21-1. TRBV21-1 is an annotated pseudogene. The TCR sequence derives from an adult who was a healthcare worker with PCR-confirmed SARS-CoV-2 infection or an uninfected control (not recorded which). Sequencing used whole blood. The CDR3 region is CASSKGPWKETQYF. The DNA for the CDR3 is TGTGCCAGCAGCAAAGGGCCGTGGAAGGAGACCCAGTACTTC.